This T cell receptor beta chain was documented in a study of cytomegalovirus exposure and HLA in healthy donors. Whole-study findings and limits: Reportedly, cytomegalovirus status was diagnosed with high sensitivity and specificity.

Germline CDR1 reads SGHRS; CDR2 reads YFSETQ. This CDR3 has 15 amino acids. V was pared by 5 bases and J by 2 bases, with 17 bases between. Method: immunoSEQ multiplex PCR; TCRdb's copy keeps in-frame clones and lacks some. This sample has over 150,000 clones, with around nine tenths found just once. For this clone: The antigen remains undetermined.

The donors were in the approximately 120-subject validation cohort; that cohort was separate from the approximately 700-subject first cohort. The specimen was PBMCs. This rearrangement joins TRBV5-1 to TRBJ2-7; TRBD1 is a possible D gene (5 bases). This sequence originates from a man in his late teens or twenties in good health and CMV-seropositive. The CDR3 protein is CASSARQGPTYEQYF. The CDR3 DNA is TGCGCCAGCAGTGCCAGGCAGGGCCCCACCTACGAGCAGTACTTC.